The clone carrying this T cell receptor beta chain was observed many times. Its antigen is undetermined. The data are from a study of neurological immune-mediated disorders. Study outcomes and limitations: Patients with HTLV-1-associated myelopathy had the highest level of TCR clonal expansion, whereas patients with multiple sclerosis had the lowest level, falling beneath the level found in healthy controls. TCR-beta repertoires seemed private in all groups, with no expanded CDR3 amino acid sequences shared.

The CDR3 contains 14 residues. CDR1 is SGHRS, CDR2 YFSETQ, per germline. J lost 4 bases, V lost 3 bases, and 3 bases had no gene match. The cDNA was produced through 5'RACE with 10-nucleotide random UMIs. TCRdb ran MiXCR on the 5' RACE reads and lists one entry per CDR3 protein. Here the sample spans 53,000 or so distinct CDR3 sequences, 8% to 9% being singletons. The time point here: longitudinal time-point 3. The study used blood bank volunteers in Maryland, USA, as healthy controls. Specimen: PBMCs. The TCR comes from a woman between 40 and 55 years old in good health. The chain uses TRBV5-1 and TRBJ2-5; TRBD2 aligns across 10 bases. The CDR3 region is CASSSLAGAETQYF. CDR3 DNA: TGCGCCAGCAGCTCCCTAGCGGGGGCAGAGACCCAGTACTTC.